The source of this TCR beta chain is a study of cytotoxic CD8 clonotypes in ibrutinib-treated CLL. The V gene's germline CDR1 is SGHNT and CDR2 YENEEA. Trimming removed 2 bases at V and 7 bases at J, with 20 bases between. This CDR3 contains 16 residues. TCRdb's table, derived via immunoSEQ multiplex PCR, lists solely in-frame clones and lacks some. The table has around 140,000 clones, 70% to 80% seen once; the top ten hold around 30%. V is TRBV11-3 and J is TRBJ2-5; D unresolved. The sample here was PBMCs, taken after 12 months of ibrutinib treatment. The clonotype originates from a human donor with chronic lymphocytic leukemia. CDR3 nucleotides: TGTGCCAGCAGCTTAATGCAGCAGGACCTTTGGGGGACCCAGTACTTC. Its translation: CASSLMQQDLWGTQYF.